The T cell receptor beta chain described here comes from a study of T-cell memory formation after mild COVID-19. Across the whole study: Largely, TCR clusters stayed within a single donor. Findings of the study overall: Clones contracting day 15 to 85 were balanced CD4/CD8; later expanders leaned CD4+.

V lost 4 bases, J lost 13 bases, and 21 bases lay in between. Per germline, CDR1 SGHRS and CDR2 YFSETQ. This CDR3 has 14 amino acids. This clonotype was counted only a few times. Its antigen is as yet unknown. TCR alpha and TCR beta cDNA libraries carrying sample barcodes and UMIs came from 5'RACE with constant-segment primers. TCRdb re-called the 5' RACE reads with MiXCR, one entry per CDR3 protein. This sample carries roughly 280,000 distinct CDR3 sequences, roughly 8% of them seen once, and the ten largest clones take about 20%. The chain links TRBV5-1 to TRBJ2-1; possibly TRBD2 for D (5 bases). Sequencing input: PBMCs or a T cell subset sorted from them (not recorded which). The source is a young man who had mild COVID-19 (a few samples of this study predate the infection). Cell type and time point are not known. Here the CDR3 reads CASSTHDERDGQFF. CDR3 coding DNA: TGCGCCAGCAGCACCCATGACGAGAGGGATGGACAGTTCTTC.